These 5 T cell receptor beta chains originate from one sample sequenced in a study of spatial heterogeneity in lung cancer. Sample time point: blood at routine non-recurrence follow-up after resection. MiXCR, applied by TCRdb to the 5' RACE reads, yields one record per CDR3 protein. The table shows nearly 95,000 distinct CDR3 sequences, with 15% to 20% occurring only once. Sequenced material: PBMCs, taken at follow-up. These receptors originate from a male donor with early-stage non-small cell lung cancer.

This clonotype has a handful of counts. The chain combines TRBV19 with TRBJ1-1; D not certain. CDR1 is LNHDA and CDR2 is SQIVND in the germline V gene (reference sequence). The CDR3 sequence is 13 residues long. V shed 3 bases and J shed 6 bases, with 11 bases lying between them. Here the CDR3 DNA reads TGTGCCAGTAGTATCCTTATTAACGCTGAAGCTTTCTTT. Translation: CASSILINAEAFF.

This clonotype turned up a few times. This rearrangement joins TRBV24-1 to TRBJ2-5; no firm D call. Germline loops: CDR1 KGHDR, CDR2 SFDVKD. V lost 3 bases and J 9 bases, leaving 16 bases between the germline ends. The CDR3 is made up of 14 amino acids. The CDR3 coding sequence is TGTGCCACCAGTGATAGTAGAGGAAGGTCTTCCCAGTACTTC. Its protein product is CATSDSRGRSSQYF.

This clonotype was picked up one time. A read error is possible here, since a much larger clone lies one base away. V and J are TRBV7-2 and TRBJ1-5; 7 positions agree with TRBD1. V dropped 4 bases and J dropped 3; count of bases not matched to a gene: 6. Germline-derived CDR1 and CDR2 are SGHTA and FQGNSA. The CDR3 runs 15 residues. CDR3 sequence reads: CASSSQGTDNQPQHF. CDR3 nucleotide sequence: TGTGCCAGCAGCTCCCAGGGGACAGACAATCAGCCCCAGCATTTT.

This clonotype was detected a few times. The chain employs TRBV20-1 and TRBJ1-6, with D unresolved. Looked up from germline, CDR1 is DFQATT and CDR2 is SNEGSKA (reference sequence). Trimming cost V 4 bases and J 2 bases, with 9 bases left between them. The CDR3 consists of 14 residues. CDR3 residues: CSATTEAYNSPLHF. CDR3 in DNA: TGCAGTGCTACGACTGAGGCCTATAATTCACCCCTCCACTTT.

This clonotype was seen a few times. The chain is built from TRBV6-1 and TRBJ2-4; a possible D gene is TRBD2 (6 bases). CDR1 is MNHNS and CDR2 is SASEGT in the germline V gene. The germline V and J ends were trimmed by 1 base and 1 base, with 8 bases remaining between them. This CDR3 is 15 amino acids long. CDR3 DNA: TGTGCCAGCAGTGAAGACGGAGGGGCCAAAAACATTCAGTACTTC. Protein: CASSEDGGAKNIQYF.